The entry below describes one T cell receptor (beta chain). The data belong to a study of blood T cell repertoires in COVID-19. Assay used: immunoSEQ multiplex PCR; TCRdb lists only in-frame clones, some missing. The sample carries about 210,000 clones, roughly nine tenths recorded once. J lost 5 bases, V lost 3 bases, and 9 bases had no gene match. Looked up from germline, CDR1 is WNHNN and CDR2 is SYGVQD (reference sequence). The CDR3 runs to 15 residues. The specimen was peripheral blood. The TCR originated in a man aged 40-50 years with acute or convalescent COVID-19. The chain is built from TRBV10-1 and TRBJ2-5; 7 bases agree with TRBD1. CDR3 DNA: TGCGCCAGCAGTGAAGCGTTGGACAGGAGGGAGACCCAGTACTTC. Its translation is CASSEALDRRETQYF.